This T cell receptor beta chain was observed in a study of shared clonotypes between healthy human individuals. Turning to the study itself: The cohort comprised a couple of women and a few men. Their ages spanned 18 to 49 years. Plates per donor: three CD4 naive, three CD4 memory, two CD8 naive, one CD8 memory. Study-level results: It was anticipated that sequencing depth would influence how many clonotypes donors shared.

Looked up from germline, CDR1 is GTSNPN and CDR2 is SVGIG (reference sequence). V lost 3 bases and J 0 bases, leaving 12 bases between the germline ends. This CDR3 is built from 15 residues. This clone was picked up a small number of times. The antigen remains undetermined. Libraries were prepared by immunoSEQ multiplex PCR; TCRdb keeps only in-frame clonotypes and omits some of them. The data hold 950,000 to 1,200,000 clones, with approximately 75% observed a single time. This chain uses TRBV30 with TRBJ1-5; D unresolved. Sequences were obtained from memory CD4+ T cells from PBMCs. Stated subset: CD45RA-negative fraction. This receptor was obtained from a man younger than 35 in good health. Some clones in this sample may be carry-over from other donors' samples. The CDR3 DNA reads as TGTGCCTGGAGACGGGTTGGGGATAGCAATCAGCCCCAGCATTTT. The encoded protein is CAWRRVGDSNQPQHF.